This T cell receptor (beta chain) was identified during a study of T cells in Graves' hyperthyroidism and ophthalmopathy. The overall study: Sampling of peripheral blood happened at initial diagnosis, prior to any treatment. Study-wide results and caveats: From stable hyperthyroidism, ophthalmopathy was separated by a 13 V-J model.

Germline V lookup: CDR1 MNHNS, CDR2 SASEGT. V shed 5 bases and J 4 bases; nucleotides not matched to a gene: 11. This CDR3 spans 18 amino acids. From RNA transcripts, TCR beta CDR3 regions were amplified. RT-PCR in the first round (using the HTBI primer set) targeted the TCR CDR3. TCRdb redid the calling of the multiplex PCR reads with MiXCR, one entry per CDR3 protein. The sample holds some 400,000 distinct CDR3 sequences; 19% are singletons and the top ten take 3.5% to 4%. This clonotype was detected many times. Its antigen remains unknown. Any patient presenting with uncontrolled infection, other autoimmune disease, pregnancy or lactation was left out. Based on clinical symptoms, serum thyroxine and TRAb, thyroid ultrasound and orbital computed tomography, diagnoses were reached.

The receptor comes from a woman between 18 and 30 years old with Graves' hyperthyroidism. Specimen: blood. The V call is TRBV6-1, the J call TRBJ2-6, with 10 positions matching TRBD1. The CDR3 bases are TGTGCCAGCAGTAAACCGGGACAGGGGCCTAAGGGGGCCAACGTCCTGACTTTC. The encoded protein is CASSKPGQGPKGANVLTF.